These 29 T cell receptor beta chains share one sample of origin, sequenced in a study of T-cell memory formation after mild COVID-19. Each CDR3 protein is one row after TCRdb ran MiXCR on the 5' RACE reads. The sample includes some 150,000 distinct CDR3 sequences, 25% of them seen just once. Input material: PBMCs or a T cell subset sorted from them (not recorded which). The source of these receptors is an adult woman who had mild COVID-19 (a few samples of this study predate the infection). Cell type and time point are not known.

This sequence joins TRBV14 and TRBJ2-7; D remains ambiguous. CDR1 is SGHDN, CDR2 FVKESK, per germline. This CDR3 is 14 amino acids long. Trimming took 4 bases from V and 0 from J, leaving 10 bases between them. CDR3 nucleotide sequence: TGTGCCAGCAGCCTAAGACACCCCTCCTACGAGCAGTACTTC. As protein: CASSLRHPSYEQYF.

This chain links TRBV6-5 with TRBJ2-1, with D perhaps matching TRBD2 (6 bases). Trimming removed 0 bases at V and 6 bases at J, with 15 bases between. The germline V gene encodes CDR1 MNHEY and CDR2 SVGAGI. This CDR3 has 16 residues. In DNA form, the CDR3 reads TGTGCCAGCAGTTACTCGGCGGGGAGCCCTGTCAATGAGCAGTTCTTC. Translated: CASSYSAGSPVNEQFF.

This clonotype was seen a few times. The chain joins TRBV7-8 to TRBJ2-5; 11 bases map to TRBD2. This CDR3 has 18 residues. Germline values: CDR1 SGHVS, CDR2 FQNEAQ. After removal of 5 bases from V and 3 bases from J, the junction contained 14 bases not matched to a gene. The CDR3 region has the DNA TGTGCCAGCAGCAACCGAGGGAGTAGCGGGAGGGCGGAAGAGACCCAGTACTTC. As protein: CASSNRGSSGRAEETQYF. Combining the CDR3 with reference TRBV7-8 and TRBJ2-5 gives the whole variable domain GAGVSQSPRYKVAKRGQDVALRCDPISGHVSLFWYQQALGQGPEFLTYFQNEAQLDKSGLPSDRFFAERPEGSVSTLKIQRTQQEDSAVYLCASSNRGSSGRAEETQYFGPGTRLLVL.

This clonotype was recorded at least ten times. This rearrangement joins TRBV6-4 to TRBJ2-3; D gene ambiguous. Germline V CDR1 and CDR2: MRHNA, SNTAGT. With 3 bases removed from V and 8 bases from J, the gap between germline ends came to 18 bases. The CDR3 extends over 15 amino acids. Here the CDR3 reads CASSEGSGGRGTQYF. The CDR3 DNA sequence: TGTGCCAGCAGTGAAGGGTCAGGTGGACGCGGTACGCAGTATTTT.

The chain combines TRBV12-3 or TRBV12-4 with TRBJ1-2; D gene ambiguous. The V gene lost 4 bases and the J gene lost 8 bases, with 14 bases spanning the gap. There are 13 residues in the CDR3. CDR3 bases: TGTGCCAGCAGTTCGGCTCCACTCGAAGGCTACACCTTC. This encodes CASSSAPLEGYTF.

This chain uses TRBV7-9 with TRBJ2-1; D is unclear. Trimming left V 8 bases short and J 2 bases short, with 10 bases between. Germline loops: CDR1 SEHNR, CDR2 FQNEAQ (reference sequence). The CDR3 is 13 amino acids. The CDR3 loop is CASVQAPYNEQFF. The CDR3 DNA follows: TGTGCCAGCGTGCAGGCGCCCTACAATGAGCAGTTCTTC. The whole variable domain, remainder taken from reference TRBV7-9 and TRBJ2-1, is DTGVSQNPRHKITKRGQNVTFRCDPISEHNRLYWYRQTLGQGPEFLTYFQNEAQLEKSRLLSDRFSAERPKGSFSTLEIQRTEQGDSAMYLCASVQAPYNEQFFGPGTRLTVL.

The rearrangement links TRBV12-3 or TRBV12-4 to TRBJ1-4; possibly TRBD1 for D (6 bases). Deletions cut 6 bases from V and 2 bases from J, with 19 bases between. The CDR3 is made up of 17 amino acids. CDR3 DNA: TGTGCCAGCAGCCTGGGAGAGGGGGAGGGGACTAATGAAAAACTGTTTTTT. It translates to CASSLGEGEGTNEKLFF.

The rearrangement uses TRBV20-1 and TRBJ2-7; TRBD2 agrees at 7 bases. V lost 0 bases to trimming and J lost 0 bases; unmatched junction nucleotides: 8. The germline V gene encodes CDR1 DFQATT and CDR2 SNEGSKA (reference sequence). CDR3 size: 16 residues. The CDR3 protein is CSARDQGSGPSYEQYF. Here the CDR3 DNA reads TGCAGTGCTAGAGATCAGGGTAGCGGGCCCTCCTACGAGCAGTACTTC.

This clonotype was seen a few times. CDR3 in DNA: TGTGCCAGCAGGGTCTCTACAGGGACAAGTCCCTACGAGCAGTACTTC. This gives the protein CASRVSTGTSPYEQYF. This chain joins TRBV7-9 and TRBJ2-7, with a weak D call TRBD1 (6 bases). The CDR3 runs 16 residues. Looked up from germline, CDR1 is SEHNR and CDR2 is FQNEAQ (reference sequence). The V end was cut by 6 bases, the J end by 2 bases, with 20 bases between.

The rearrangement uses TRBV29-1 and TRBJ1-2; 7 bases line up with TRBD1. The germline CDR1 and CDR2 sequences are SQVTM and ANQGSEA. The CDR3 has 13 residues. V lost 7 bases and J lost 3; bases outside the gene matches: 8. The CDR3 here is CSGDRVGDYGYTF. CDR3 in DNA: TGCAGCGGAGACAGGGTTGGGGACTATGGCTACACCTTC.

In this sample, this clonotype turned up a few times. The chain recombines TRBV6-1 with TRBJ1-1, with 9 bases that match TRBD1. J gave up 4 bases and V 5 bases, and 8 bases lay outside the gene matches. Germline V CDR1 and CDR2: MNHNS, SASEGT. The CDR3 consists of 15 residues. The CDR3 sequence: CASSLLTGGITEAFF. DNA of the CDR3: TGTGCCAGCAGTTTGTTGACAGGGGGAATCACTGAAGCTTTCTTT.

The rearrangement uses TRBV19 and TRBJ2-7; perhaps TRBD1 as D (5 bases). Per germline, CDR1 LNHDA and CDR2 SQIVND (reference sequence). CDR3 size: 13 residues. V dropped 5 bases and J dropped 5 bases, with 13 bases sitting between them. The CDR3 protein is CASSFQTAHEQYF. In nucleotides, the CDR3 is TGTGCCAGTAGTTTCCAGACAGCACACGAGCAGTACTTC. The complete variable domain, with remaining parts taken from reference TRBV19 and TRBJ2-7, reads DGGITQSPKYLFRKEGQNVTLSCEQNLNHDAMYWYRQDPGQGLRLIYYSQIVNDFQKGDIAEGYSVSREKKESFPLTVTSAQKNPTAFYLCASSFQTAHEQYFGPGTRLTVT.

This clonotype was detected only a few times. The CDR3 here is CASSQGLVGYTQYF. The CDR3 DNA sequence: TGCGCCAGCAGCCAAGGACTAGTGGGATATACGCAGTATTTT. This sequence joins TRBV4-1 and TRBJ2-3; tentatively, D is TRBD2 (6 bases). V shed 1 base and J shed 7 bases, with 12 bases lying between them. CDR3 length: 14 amino acids. Looked up from germline, CDR1 is MGHRA and CDR2 is YSYEKL.

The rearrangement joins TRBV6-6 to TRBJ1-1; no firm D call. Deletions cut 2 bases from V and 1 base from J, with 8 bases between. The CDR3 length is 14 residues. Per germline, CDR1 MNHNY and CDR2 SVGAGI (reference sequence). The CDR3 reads CASSYTSPNTEAFF. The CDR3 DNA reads TGTGCCAGCAGTTACACATCACCGAACACTGAAGCTTTCTTT.

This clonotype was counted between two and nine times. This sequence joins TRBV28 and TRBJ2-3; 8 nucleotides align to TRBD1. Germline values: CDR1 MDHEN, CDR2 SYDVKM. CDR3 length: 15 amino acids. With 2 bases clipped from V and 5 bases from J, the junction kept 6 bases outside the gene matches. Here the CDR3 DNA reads TGTGCCAGCAGTTTAAGGCAGGGGGCACGAGATACGCAGTATTTT. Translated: CASSLRQGARDTQYF.

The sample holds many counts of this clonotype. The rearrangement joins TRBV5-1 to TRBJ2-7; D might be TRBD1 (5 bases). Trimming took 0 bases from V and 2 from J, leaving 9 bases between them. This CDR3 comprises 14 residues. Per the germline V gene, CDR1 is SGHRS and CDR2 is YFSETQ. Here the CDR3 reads CASSLGQGPYEQYF. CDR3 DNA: TGCGCCAGCAGCTTGGGTCAGGGCCCCTACGAGCAGTACTTC. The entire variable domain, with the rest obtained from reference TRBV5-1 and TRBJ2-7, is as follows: KAGVTQTPRYLIKTRGQQVTLSCSPISGHRSVSWYQQTPGQGLQFLFEYFSETQRNKGNFPGRFSGRQFSNSRSEMNVSTLELGDSALYLCASSLGQGPYEQYFGPGTRLTVT.

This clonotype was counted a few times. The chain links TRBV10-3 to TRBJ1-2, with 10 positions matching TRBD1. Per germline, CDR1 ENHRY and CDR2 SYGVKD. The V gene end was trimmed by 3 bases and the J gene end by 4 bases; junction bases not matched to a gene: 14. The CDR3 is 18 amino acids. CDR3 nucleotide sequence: TGTGCCATCAGTGATAGGAGCGGGACAGGGGCTTCCTCCTATGGCTACACCTTC. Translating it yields CAISDRSGTGASSYGYTF.

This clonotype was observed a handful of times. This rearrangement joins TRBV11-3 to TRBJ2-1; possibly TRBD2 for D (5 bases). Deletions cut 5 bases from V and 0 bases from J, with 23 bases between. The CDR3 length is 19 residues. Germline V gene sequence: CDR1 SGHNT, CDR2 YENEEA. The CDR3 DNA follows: TGTGCCAGCAGCCTATACACTGGCGCGGGCCTCAGCTCCTACAATGAGCAGTTCTTC. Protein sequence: CASSLYTGAGLSSYNEQFF.

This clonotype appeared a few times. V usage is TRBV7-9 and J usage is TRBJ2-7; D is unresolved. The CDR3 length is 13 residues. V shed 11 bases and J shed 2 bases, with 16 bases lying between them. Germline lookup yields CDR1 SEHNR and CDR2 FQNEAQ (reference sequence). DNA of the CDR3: TGTGCCTCTTCAAGCTCGCGGACCTACGAGCAGTACTTC. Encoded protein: CASSSSRTYEQYF.

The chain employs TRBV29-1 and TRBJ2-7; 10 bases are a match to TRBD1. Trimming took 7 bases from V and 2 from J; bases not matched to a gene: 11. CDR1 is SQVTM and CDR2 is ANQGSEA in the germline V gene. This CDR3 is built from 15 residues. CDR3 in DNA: TGCAGCGCCGACGGGTGGGACAGGGGCACCTACGAGCAGTACTTC. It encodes CSADGWDRGTYEQYF.

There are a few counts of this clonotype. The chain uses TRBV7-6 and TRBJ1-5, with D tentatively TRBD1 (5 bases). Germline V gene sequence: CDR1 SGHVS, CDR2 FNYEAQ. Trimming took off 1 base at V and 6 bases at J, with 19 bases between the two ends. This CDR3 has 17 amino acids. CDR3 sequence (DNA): TGTGCCAGCAGCTTAGGGGGCGGGGGGACTGGAGCTCAGCCCCAGCATTTT. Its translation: CASSLGGGGTGAQPQHF. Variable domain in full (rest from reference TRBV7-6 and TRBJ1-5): GAGVSQSPRYKVTKRGQDVALRCDPISGHVSLYWYRQALGQGPEFLTYFNYEAQQDKSGLPNDRFSAERPEGSISTLTIQRTEQRDSAMYRCASSLGGGGTGAQPQHFGDGTRLSIL.

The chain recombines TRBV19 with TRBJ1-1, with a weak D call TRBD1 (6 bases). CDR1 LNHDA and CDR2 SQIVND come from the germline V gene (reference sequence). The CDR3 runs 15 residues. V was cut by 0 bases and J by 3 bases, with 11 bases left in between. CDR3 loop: CASSIEPGVYTEAFF. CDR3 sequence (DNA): TGTGCCAGTAGTATAGAACCAGGGGTATACACTGAAGCTTTCTTT.

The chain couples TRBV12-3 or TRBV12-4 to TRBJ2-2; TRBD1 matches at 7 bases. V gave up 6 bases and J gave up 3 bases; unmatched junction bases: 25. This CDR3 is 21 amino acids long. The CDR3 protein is CASSHLALRRDRVGDTGELFF. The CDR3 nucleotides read TGTGCCAGCAGCCATCTGGCCCTGCGCCGAGACAGGGTAGGGGACACCGGGGAGCTGTTTTTT.

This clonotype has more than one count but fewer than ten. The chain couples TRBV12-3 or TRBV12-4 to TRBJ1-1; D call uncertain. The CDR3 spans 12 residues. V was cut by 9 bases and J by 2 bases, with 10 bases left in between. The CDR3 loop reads CASHLSNTEAFF. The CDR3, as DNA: TGTGCCAGTCATCTCAGTAACACTGAAGCTTTCTTT.

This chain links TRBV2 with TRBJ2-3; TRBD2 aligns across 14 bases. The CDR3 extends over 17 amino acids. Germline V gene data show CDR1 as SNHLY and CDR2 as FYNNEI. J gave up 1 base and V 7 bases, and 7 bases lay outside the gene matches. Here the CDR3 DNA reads TGTGCCAGCATCGGACTAGCGGGAGGCCCAGGCACAGATACGCAGTATTTT. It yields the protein CASIGLAGGPGTDTQYF.

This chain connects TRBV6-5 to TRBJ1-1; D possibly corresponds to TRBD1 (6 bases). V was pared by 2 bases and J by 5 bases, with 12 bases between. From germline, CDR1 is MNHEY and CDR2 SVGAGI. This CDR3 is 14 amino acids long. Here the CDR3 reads CASSYAGAWTEAFF. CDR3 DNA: TGTGCCAGCAGTTACGCAGGGGCTTGGACTGAAGCTTTCTTT.

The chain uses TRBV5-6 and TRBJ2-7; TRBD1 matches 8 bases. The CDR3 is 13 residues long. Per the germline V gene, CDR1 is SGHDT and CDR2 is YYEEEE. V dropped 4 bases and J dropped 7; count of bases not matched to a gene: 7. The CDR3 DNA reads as TGTGCCAGCAGCGTCGGACAGGGCGAAGAGCAGTACTTC. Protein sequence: CASSVGQGEEQYF. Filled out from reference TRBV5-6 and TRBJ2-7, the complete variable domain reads DAGVTQSPTHLIKTRGQQVTLRCSPKSGHDTVSWYQQALGQGPQFIFQYYEEEERQRGNFPDRFSGHQFPNYSSELNVNALLLGDSALYLCASSVGQGEEQYFGPGTRLTVT.

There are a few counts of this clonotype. CDR3: CASSFGAADTQYF. In DNA, the CDR3 is TGTGCCAGCAGCTTCGGAGCGGCAGATACGCAGTATTTT. The chain is built from TRBV11-2 and TRBJ2-3; perhaps TRBD2 as D (5 bases). Germline V gene data show CDR1 as SGHAT and CDR2 as FQNNGV. The CDR3 runs to 13 residues. V was pared by 3 bases and J by 4 bases, with 8 bases between.

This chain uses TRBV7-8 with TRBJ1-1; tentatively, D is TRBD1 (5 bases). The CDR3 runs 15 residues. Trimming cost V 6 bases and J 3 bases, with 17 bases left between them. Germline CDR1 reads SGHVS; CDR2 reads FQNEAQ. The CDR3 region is CASSSTGGGYTEAFF. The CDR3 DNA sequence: TGTGCCAGCAGTTCTACGGGCGGGGGATACACTGAAGCTTTCTTT.